The source of this T cell receptor (beta chain) is a study of T cell changes during pregnancy in multiple sclerosis. Method: immunoSEQ multiplex PCR; TCRdb's copy keeps in-frame clones and lacks some. The sample shows under 95,000 clones, roughly 90% of them seen only once. The CDR3 totals 14 residues. Germline CDR1 SEHNR, CDR2 FQNEAQ (reference sequence). V lost 6 bases and J 3 bases, leaving 14 bases between the germline ends. The rearrangement joins TRBV7-9 to TRBJ1-1; D possibly corresponds to TRBD1 (5 bases). This TCR derives from a female donor with multiple sclerosis, enrolled in a pregnancy study. This sample comprised peripheral blood, obtained in the second trimester of pregnancy. CDR3: CASSPMGGYTEAFF. The CDR3 DNA reads as TGTGCCAGCAGTCCAATGGGGGGATACACTGAAGCTTTCTTT.